The 30 T cell receptor beta chains reported below all come from one sample, sequenced in a study of T-cell reconstitution after alpha-beta-depleted transplantation in children. Preparation of the TCRbeta library used unique molecular identifiers. TCRdb processed the PCR reads anew with MiXCR; each CDR3 protein has one entry. The table has hundreds of thousands of distinct CDR3 sequences, under 15% seen once. The sample in question was PBMCs, mostly from graft donor cells, obtained 360 days after TCRalphabeta/CD19-depleted stem cell transplant. Every receptor here comes from a male patient between 10 and 17 years old who had a stem cell transplant for acute myeloid leukemia, so the T cells may come from the graft donor.

This clonotype was observed a few times. V gene TRBV24-1 combines with J gene TRBJ2-7; D remains unclear. The CDR3 length is 11 residues. Trimming shortened V by 4 bases and J by 4 bases, and 4 bases separated the two germline ends. Germline CDR1 KGHDR, CDR2 SFDVKD. CDR3 coding DNA: TGTGCCACCAGTGAGGGTTACGAGCAGTACTTC. It specifies CATSEGYEQYF.

This clonotype was detected many times. Lacking the conserved final phenylalanine or tryptophan, this CDR3 likely reflects a read error. It is unclear where the CDR3 begins or ends on the DNA, so no DNA is shown, and the CDR3 is as TCRdb lists it. The J gene is TRBJ2-5, the V gene TRBV15; the DNA was not compared with TRBD1, the D call given in the table. The CDR3 spans 13 residues, counting both ends. Per germline, CDR1 LNHNV and CDR2 YYDKDF (reference sequence). The chain's CDR3 is CATSRDRTGQWYV.

The J gene is TRBJ2-5, the V gene TRBV7-8; no reliable D call. Trimming took 0 bases from V and 7 from J, leaving 6 bases between them. The length of the CDR3 is 12 residues. Germline-derived CDR1 and CDR2 are SGHVS and FQNEAQ. The CDR3, as DNA: TGTGCCAGCAGCTTAGCGCCGTGGACCCAGTACTTC. This codes for CASSLAPWTQYF.

This clonotype was seen more than once but under ten times. The chain links TRBV29-1 to TRBJ2-1; the match to TRBD2 covers 10 bases. The CDR3 sequence is 15 residues long. The ends lost 8 bases at V and 7 bases at J; junction bases unmatched: 14. Germline CDR1 is SQVTM and CDR2 is ANQGSEA. The chain's CDR3 is CSFYLAGGKVNEQFF. In nucleotides, the CDR3 is TGCAGCTTTTATTTAGCGGGAGGCAAAGTGAATGAGCAGTTCTTC.

This rearrangement joins TRBV18 to TRBJ2-1; 10 bases align to TRBD2. The V and J ends lost 2 bases and 3 bases, in that order; junction bases with no gene match: 13. Germline V gene sequence: CDR1 KGHSH, CDR2 LQKENI. The CDR3 runs 19 residues. The CDR3 sequence is CASSPGFSGRSRRYNEQFF. The CDR3 DNA follows: TGTGCCAGCTCACCAGGATTTAGCGGGAGGTCAAGACGCTACAATGAGCAGTTCTTC.

This clonotype was detected many times. The rearrangement uses TRBV20-1 and TRBJ2-4; TRBD1 might be the D (6 bases). Germline V CDR1 and CDR2: DFQATT, SNEGSKA (reference sequence). This CDR3 is 16 amino acids long. V was pared by 1 base and J by 4 bases, with 17 bases between. CDR3 sequence reads: CSARGAEQGIKNIQYF. DNA of the CDR3: TGCAGTGCTAGAGGCGCGGAACAGGGAATTAAAAACATTCAGTACTTC.

V and J are TRBV7-9 and TRBJ1-1, with 8 bases lining up with TRBD1. This CDR3 is 16 amino acids long. Germline assignment: CDR1 SEHNR and CDR2 FQNEAQ (reference sequence). Trimming cost V 4 bases and J 3 bases; bases outside gene matches: 10. The CDR3 nucleotides read TGTGCCAGCAGCTCGGACAGGGAGGTTCAAGACACTGAAGCTTTCTTT. Translating it yields CASSSDREVQDTEAFF.

V and J are TRBV6-2 or TRBV6-3 and TRBJ2-1; TRBD1 is a possible D gene (5 bases). Germline V gene sequence: CDR1 MNHEY, CDR2 SVGEGT. CDR3 length: 12 amino acids. Trimming cost V 6 bases and J 8 bases, with 11 bases left between them. The CDR3 loop reads CASSRIGDEQFF. CDR3 nucleotides: TGTGCCAGCAGCCGCATAGGGGATGAGCAGTTCTTC.

The CDR3 coding sequence is TGTGCCACCAGCAGACCTCCGGGGGCGGGAAGCTCCTACAATGAGCAGTTCTTC. Its protein is CATSRPPGAGSSYNEQFF. The chain couples TRBV15 to TRBJ2-1; either TRBD1 or TRBD2 may supply D (6 bases each). Looked up from germline, CDR1 is LNHNV and CDR2 is YYDKDF (reference sequence). This CDR3 comprises 18 residues. With 2 bases removed from V and 0 bases from J, the gap between germline ends came to 17 bases.

This clonotype has just a few counts. V gene TRBV20-1 combines with J gene TRBJ2-7; D may be TRBD1 (5 bases). This CDR3 contains 10 residues. V was cut by 6 bases and J by 12 bases, with 15 bases left in between. Germline V lookup: CDR1 DFQATT, CDR2 SNEGSKA (reference sequence). DNA of the CDR3: TGCAGTGCGGCCGGACAAGGGCCGTACTTC. Encoded protein: CSAAGQGPYF.

The chain carries TRBV7-8 and TRBJ2-7; TRBD1 aligns across 7 bases. With V trimmed by 1 base and J by 2 bases, 5 bases remained unmatched. The CDR3 runs to 15 residues. Germline V gives CDR1 SGHVS, CDR2 FQNEAQ. As DNA, the CDR3 is TGTGCCAGCAGCTTAGAACAGGGGTCAACCTACGAGCAGTACTTC. Encoded protein: CASSLEQGSTYEQYF.

This clonotype has a handful of counts. The chain uses TRBV2 and TRBJ2-7; D is possibly TRBD2 (6 bases). The CDR3 is 14 residues long. V was cut by 7 bases and J by 6 bases, with 19 bases left in between. CDR1 SNHLY and CDR2 FYNNEI come from the germline V gene. CDR3 DNA sequence: TGTGCCAGCAAAGATAGCGGCTCCTCCGGCGAGCAGTACTTC. Its protein is CASKDSGSSGEQYF.

This chain connects TRBV15 to TRBJ2-5; D is perhaps TRBD1 (5 bases). This CDR3 region has 14 residues. Germline assignment: CDR1 LNHNV and CDR2 YYDKDF (reference sequence). With 1 base removed from V and 4 bases from J, the gap between germline ends came to 10 bases. CDR3 sequence: CATSRVQGAETQYF. In nucleotides, the CDR3 is TGTGCCACCAGCAGAGTGCAGGGCGCAGAGACCCAGTACTTC.

The table lists this clonotype with a few counts. This sequence joins TRBV29-1 and TRBJ2-3, with TRBD2 matching 9 bases. Germline V CDR1 and CDR2: SQVTM, ANQGSEA. The J segment lost 4 bases and the V segment lost 5 bases, leaving 7 bases of the junction unmatched. CDR3 length equals 14 residues. CDR3 in DNA: TGCAGCGTTCCCATAGCGGGAGACCCAGATACGCAGTATTTT. As protein: CSVPIAGDPDTQYF.

This clonotype was seen only a few times. The rearrangement joins TRBV11-1 to TRBJ2-7; 11 bases align to TRBD2. This CDR3 contains 18 residues. Unmatched junction bases numbered 11, after V lost 2 bases and J lost 2 bases. Germline assignment: CDR1 SGHAT and CDR2 FQDESV (reference sequence). CDR3 nucleotide sequence: TGTGCCAGCAGCTTAATTTCTGGGCTAGCGGGAGGAACCTACGAGCAGTACTTC. This translates into CASSLISGLAGGTYEQYF.

This clonotype has at least ten counts. The chain uses TRBV15 and TRBJ2-2; D unresolved. The CDR3 contains 15 residues. Germline values: CDR1 LNHNV, CDR2 YYDKDF (reference sequence). V was shortened by 0 bases and J by 5 bases, with 10 bases between the two germline ends. The CDR3 bases are TGTGCCACCAGCAGAGATTCCTTTGGGACCGGGGAGCTGTTTTTT. Translated, it gives CATSRDSFGTGELFF.

Ten or more counts support this clonotype. The genes are TRBV5-1 and TRBJ2-1, with 11 bases lining up with TRBD2. CDR3 size: 14 residues. Looked up from germline, CDR1 is SGHRS and CDR2 is YFSETQ. J was trimmed by 7 bases and V by 9 bases; bases with no gene match: 9. The CDR3 here is CATGRLAGGNEQFF. CDR3 bases: TGCGCCACCGGGAGGCTAGCGGGAGGAAATGAGCAGTTCTTC.

The table lists this clonotype with many counts. The CDR3 coding sequence is TGTGCCAGCAGTTTCCGGGAGGGCGACTTAAACATTCAGTACTTC. Translation gives CASSFREGDLNIQYF. This chain connects TRBV12-3 or TRBV12-4 to TRBJ2-4; the match to TRBD2 covers 8 bases. This CDR3 is 15 amino acids long. The junction had 7 bases not matched to a gene; V was cut back by 3 bases and J by 6 bases.

This clonotype was seen more than once but under ten times. The chain is built from TRBV20-1 and TRBJ2-1; 8 bases fit TRBD2. This CDR3 has 15 amino acids. The junction had 9 bases not matched to a gene; V was cut back by 1 base and J by 7 bases. Germline loops: CDR1 DFQATT, CDR2 SNEGSKA (reference sequence). CDR3 nucleotide sequence: TGCAGTGCTAGAGGGGGTAGCGGGGACATGAATGAGCAGTTCTTC. Protein product: CSARGGSGDMNEQFF.

This clonotype was seen a handful of times. V is TRBV5-1 and J is TRBJ1-1; TRBD1 might be the D (5 bases). V dropped 3 bases and J dropped 4 bases, with 16 bases sitting between them. The CDR3 loop spans 15 amino acids. Germline CDR1 SGHRS, CDR2 YFSETQ. The CDR3 nucleotides read TGCGCCAGCAGCTCCAATACTCTACAGGTCACTGAAGCTTTCTTT. Translation gives CASSSNTLQVTEAFF.

This clonotype came up many times. The chain joins TRBV5-1 to TRBJ2-3; D is uncertain. The CDR3 runs to 15 residues. Trimming removed 0 bases at V and 2 bases at J, with 10 bases between. The germline V gene encodes CDR1 SGHRS and CDR2 YFSETQ. The CDR3 DNA follows: TGCGCCAGCAGCTTGGAAGGTGGTTCCACAGATACGCAGTATTTT. Translated: CASSLEGGSTDTQYF.

V is TRBV7-9 and J is TRBJ2-7; a weak D match, TRBD2 (5 bases). The V and J ends lost 5 bases and 4 bases respectively, with 21 bases between them. The CDR3 runs to 16 residues. Looked up from germline, CDR1 is SEHNR and CDR2 is FQNEAQ (reference sequence). The DNA for the CDR3 is TGTGCCAGCAGCCACCATCTAGGAGCGGTAGGGTACGAGCAGTACTTC. It encodes CASSHHLGAVGYEQYF.

This clonotype was seen more than once but under ten times. The V call is TRBV2, the J call TRBJ2-3; D may be TRBD1 or TRBD2 (5 bases each). V gave up 5 bases and J gave up 0 bases, with 15 bases separating them. The CDR3 loop spans 16 amino acids. The germline V gene encodes CDR1 SNHLY and CDR2 FYNNEI. The CDR3, as DNA: TGTGCCAGCAGTTTCGCCGGGGCTACGAGCACAGATACGCAGTATTTT. It yields the protein CASSFAGATSTDTQYF.

There are many counts of this clonotype. As DNA, the CDR3 is TGTGCCAGCAGCTTAGTCCCTAGGGGGGGGCGTTTAGCCAAAAACATTCAGTACTTC. This gives the protein CASSLVPRGGRLAKNIQYF. V gene TRBV11-2 combines with J gene TRBJ2-4; D perhaps matches TRBD2 (7 bases). This CDR3 has 19 residues. CDR1 SGHAT and CDR2 FQNNGV come from the germline V gene. V was shortened by 1 base and J by 0 bases, with 19 bases between the two germline ends.

This clonotype has at least ten counts. The chain uses TRBV6-1 and TRBJ2-6; no clear D gene. This CDR3 has 15 residues. Trimming took 5 bases from V and 0 from J, leaving 8 bases between them. Germline CDR1 and CDR2: MNHNS and SASEGT. The CDR3 bases are TGTGCCAGCAGTCCAAAACGCTCTGGGGCCAACGTCCTGACTTTC. This gives the protein CASSPKRSGANVLTF.

This clonotype was recorded at least ten times. The chain has TRBV9 and TRBJ2-1; TRBD1 or TRBD2 may be the D gene (6 bases each). The CDR3 is 15 residues long. CDR1 is SGDLS and CDR2 is YYNGEE in the germline V gene. V was cut by 0 bases and J by 2 bases, with 9 bases left in between. The CDR3 is CASSVGGDTYNEQFF. CDR3 bases: TGTGCCAGCAGCGTAGGGGGGGACACCTACAATGAGCAGTTCTTC. The full variable domain, with the rest looked up from reference TRBV9 and TRBJ2-1, is DSGVTQTPKHLITATGQRVTLRCSPRSGDLSVYWYQQSLDQGLQFLIQYYNGEERAKGNILERFSAQQFPDLHSELNLSSLELGDSALYFCASSVGGDTYNEQFFGPGTRLTVL.

V gene TRBV9 combines with J gene TRBJ2-7; D assignment may be TRBD1 or TRBD2 (6 bases each). Trimming shortened V by 4 bases and J by 4 bases, and 18 bases separated the two germline ends. The V gene's germline CDR1 is SGDLS and CDR2 YYNGEE. The CDR3 runs 15 residues. The CDR3 DNA reads as TGTGCCAGCAGCCCAGGAGGGGGGAATGGGTACGAGCAGTACTTC. Residues: CASSPGGGNGYEQYF.

This clonotype was seen only a few times. This chain uses TRBV9 with TRBJ2-3; 9 bases map to TRBD2. The CDR3 runs to 16 residues. Germline V CDR1 and CDR2: SGDLS, YYNGEE. J gave up 2 bases and V 4 bases, and 8 bases lay outside the gene matches. The CDR3 sequence: CASSPLAGVNTDTQYF. The CDR3 bases are TGTGCCAGCAGCCCTTTAGCGGGGGTAAACACAGATACGCAGTATTTT.

CDR3 sequence: CASTRGSGYYEQYF. The CDR3 DNA reads as TGTGCCAGCACCAGGGGAAGCGGTTACTACGAGCAGTACTTC. The V and J genes are TRBV5-5 and TRBJ2-7; D is perhaps TRBD1 (6 bases). The length of the CDR3 is 14 residues. The germline V and J ends were trimmed by 6 bases and 3 bases, with 16 bases remaining between them. The germline V gene has CDR1 SGHKS and CDR2 YYEKEE (reference sequence).

The rearrangement uses TRBV20-1 and TRBJ2-1; TRBD2 matches 9 bases. Trimming removed 3 bases from V and 7 bases from J; junction bases left unmatched: 7. This CDR3 region has 14 residues. Germline CDR1 is DFQATT and CDR2 is SNEGSKA (reference sequence). The CDR3 region is CSARTGTSWNEQFF. In nucleotides, the CDR3 is TGCAGTGCTAGGACCGGGACTAGCTGGAATGAGCAGTTCTTC.